The 29 T cell receptor beta chains below were found in one sample sequenced in a study of blood T cell repertoires in COVID-19. Assay: immunoSEQ multiplex PCR; the TCRdb copy retains only in-frame clones and omits some. The sample includes tens of thousands of clones, around 86% seen only once; the top ten take roughly 5%. The sequenced sample was peripheral blood. Receptors were obtained from a man aged 50-60 years with active or convalescent COVID-19.

This clone is a singleton in its sample. V usage is TRBV10-2 and J usage is TRBJ2-7, with 15 nucleotides matching TRBD2. Per germline, CDR1 WSHSY and CDR2 SAAADI. The CDR3 covers 16 residues. The trim removed 6 bases at V and 3 bases at J, leaving 6 bases unmatched. The CDR3 region is CASRPSGLAGGYEQYV. For the CDR3, the DNA is TGCGCCAGCAGACCGTCGGGACTAGCGGGGGGCTACGAGCAGTACGTC.

In DNA, the CDR3 is TGTGCCACCAGTGAGGGAGCCCAAGAGACCCAGTACTTC. This encodes CATSEGAQETQYF. This chain links TRBV24-1 with TRBJ2-5; perhaps TRBD2 as D (5 bases). With 4 bases removed from V and 1 base from J, the gap between germline ends came to 6 bases. The CDR3 has 13 amino acids. From germline, CDR1 is KGHDR and CDR2 SFDVKD.

The gene calls are TRBV11-2 and TRBJ2-3; maybe TRBD2 (6 bases). V dropped 3 bases and J dropped 6 bases, with 13 bases sitting between them. Germline-derived CDR1 and CDR2 are SGHAT and FQNNGV. This CDR3 comprises 14 residues. The chain's CDR3 is CASSFQGGVDTQYF. The CDR3 DNA is TGTGCCAGCAGCTTCCAAGGCGGGGTGGATACGCAGTATTTT. The full variable domain, with the rest looked up from reference TRBV11-2 and TRBJ2-3, is EAGVAQSPRYKIIEKRQSVAFWCNPISGHATLYWYQQILGQGPKLLIQFQNNGVVDDSQLPKDRFSAERLKGVDSTLKIQPAKLEDSAVYLCASSFQGGVDTQYFGPGTRLTVL.

The chain has TRBV24-1 and TRBJ2-7; D is unresolved. The CDR3 is 14 residues long. CDR1 KGHDR and CDR2 SFDVKD come from the germline V gene. V was pared by 2 bases and J by 2 bases, with 9 bases between. The CDR3 coding sequence is TGTGCCACCAGTGATTATGGCAGGCCCTACGAGCAGTACGTC. Protein sequence: CATSDYGRPYEQYV.

V is TRBV20-1 and J is TRBJ1-1; 11 bases match TRBD1. Per germline, CDR1 DFQATT and CDR2 SNEGSKA (reference sequence). V shed 4 bases and J 0 bases; nucleotides not matched to a gene: 7. This CDR3 has 16 residues. CDR3 residues: CSANEGQGVMNTEAFF. The CDR3 region has the DNA TGCAGTGCTAATGAGGGACAGGGGGTCATGAACACTGAAGCTTTCTTT.

CDR3 amino acids: CATSDWDRTYGYTF. As DNA, the CDR3 is TGTGCCACCAGTGATTGGGACAGAACCTATGGCTACACCTTC. This chain links TRBV24-1 with TRBJ1-2; 7 bases are shared with TRBD1. CDR1 and CDR2 from the germline V gene are KGHDR and SFDVKD. Trimming removed 2 bases from V and 4 bases from J; junction bases left unmatched: 3. This CDR3 has 14 amino acids.

CDR3 amino acids: CASSRDREAGELFF. The CDR3 DNA reads as TGTGCCAGCAGCCGGGACAGGGAGGCCGGGGAGCTGTTTTTT. This rearrangement joins TRBV11-2 to TRBJ2-2; 9 positions match TRBD1. CDR3 length: 14 amino acids. Trimming removed 5 bases from V and 6 bases from J; junction bases left unmatched: 4. CDR1 and CDR2 from the germline V gene are SGHAT and FQNNGV.

The rearrangement links TRBV6-5 to TRBJ2-3, with 10 bases identical to TRBD1. After removal of 6 bases from V and 6 bases from J, the junction contained 9 bases not matched to a gene. The CDR3 sequence is 15 residues long. The germline V gene has CDR1 MNHEY and CDR2 SVGAGI. The CDR3 bases are TGTGCCAGCAGGCCTGACAGGGGGCCCGCGGATACGCAGTATTTT. Encoded protein: CASRPDRGPADTQYF.

The chain couples TRBV18 to TRBJ2-1, with TRBD1 matching over 11 bases. CDR1 and CDR2 (germline): KGHSH, LQKENI. Trimming at V came to 6 bases and at J to 5 bases, leaving 6 bases not matched to a gene. The CDR3 is made up of 15 amino acids. CDR3 sequence: CASSPGDRGNNEQFF. In DNA form, the CDR3 reads TGTGCCAGCTCCCCCGGGGACAGGGGGAACAATGAGCAGTTCTTC.

This clone has a handful of counts. This chain connects TRBV6-6 to TRBJ1-2; tentatively, D is TRBD1 (5 bases). The length of the CDR3 is 13 residues. Germline CDR1 and CDR2: MNHNY and SVGAGI (reference sequence). Trimming took 6 bases from V and 4 from J, leaving 12 bases between them. The CDR3 loop is CASSRDSAYGYTF. CDR3 DNA sequence: TGTGCCAGCAGCCGCGACAGTGCCTATGGCTACACCTTC.

There are a few counts of this clone. The rearrangement uses TRBV27 and TRBJ1-6; the D is unclear. CDR1 is MNHEY and CDR2 is SMNVEV in the germline V gene (reference sequence). This CDR3 comprises 12 residues. Trimming shortened V by 3 bases and J by 7 bases, and 4 bases separated the two germline ends. The CDR3 is CASSLRNSPLHF. The CDR3 nucleotides read TGTGCCAGCAGTTTGCGGAATTCACCCCTCCACTTT.

V and J are TRBV20-1 and TRBJ2-3; 10 nucleotides line up with TRBD2. J gave up 2 bases and V 3 bases, and 2 bases lay outside the gene matches. Per germline, CDR1 DFQATT and CDR2 SNEGSKA (reference sequence). The CDR3 covers 14 residues. This CDR3 is CSASSGGYTDTQYF. CDR3 sequence (DNA): TGCAGTGCTAGTAGCGGGGGGTACACAGATACGCAGTATTTT.

V usage is TRBV19 and J usage is TRBJ1-2; a possible D gene is TRBD1 (5 bases). The CDR3 is 15 amino acids. V was cut by 6 bases and J by 2 bases, with 16 bases left in between. Germline CDR1 reads LNHDA; CDR2 reads SQIVND (reference sequence). Written as DNA, the CDR3 is TGTGCCAGTAGGCCCGGGCAGGGAGGGAACTATGGCTACACCTTC. Amino acid sequence: CASRPGQGGNYGYTF.

J is TRBJ2-5 and V is TRBV7-7, with 7 bases lining up with TRBD2. The CDR3 is made up of 14 amino acids. CDR1 and CDR2 from the germline V gene are SSHAT and FNYEAQ (reference sequence). The V segment lost 2 bases and the J segment 5 bases; nucleotides outside the gene matches: 5. In nucleotides, the CDR3 is TGTGCCAGCAGCTTACCGGGGGAGGGGGAGACCCAGTACTTC. It yields the protein CASSLPGEGETQYF.

The chain uses TRBV7-2 and TRBJ2-5; D may be TRBD1 (6 bases). The CDR3 totals 13 residues. V was shortened by 1 base and J by 5 bases, with 8 bases between the two germline ends. CDR1 is SGHTA and CDR2 is FQGNSA in the germline V gene. Here the CDR3 reads CASSLDRVETQYF. The CDR3 DNA is TGTGCCAGCAGCTTAGACAGGGTTGAGACCCAGTACTTC.

This clone was detected only a few times. The chain couples TRBV5-1 to TRBJ2-3; D remains ambiguous. CDR1 is SGHRS, CDR2 YFSETQ, per germline. This CDR3 comprises 14 residues. V lost 3 bases to trimming and J lost 2 bases, with 10 bases between them. For the CDR3, the DNA is TGCGCCAGCAGCTCCTTACTTGCCACAGATACGCAGTATTTT. This translates into CASSSLLATDTQYF.

V is TRBV28 and J is TRBJ2-5; TRBD1 aligns across 8 bases. The V gene end was trimmed by 5 bases and the J gene end by 5 bases; junction bases not matched to a gene: 7. The CDR3 loop spans 14 amino acids. Germline V gene lookup returns CDR1 MDHEN and CDR2 SYDVKM. CDR3 nucleotide sequence: TGTGCCAGCAGTGCCTCAGGGGGCTGGGAGACCCAGTACTTC. Protein product: CASSASGGWETQYF. Complete variable domain (other parts from reference TRBV28 and TRBJ2-5): DVKVTQSSRYLVKRTGEKVFLECVQDMDHENMFWYRQDPGLGLRLIYFSYDVKMKEKGDIPEGYSVSREKKERFSLILESASTNQTSMYLCASSASGGWETQYFGPGTRLLVL.

J is TRBJ2-5 and V is TRBV9, with 13 bases lining up with TRBD2. Germline loops: CDR1 SGDLS, CDR2 YYNGEE. The CDR3 has 18 amino acids. Losses at the gene ends were 0 bases for V and 2 bases for J; bases not matched to a gene: 7. DNA for the CDR3: TGTGCCAGCAGCGTAGCAACTAGCGGGGGGGGCTGGCAAGAGACCCAGTACTTC. Protein sequence: CASSVATSGGGWQETQYF.

This clone has a single count. V usage is TRBV7-8 and J usage is TRBJ2-7; D perhaps matches TRBD1 (5 bases). V dropped 5 bases and J dropped 6 bases, with 20 bases sitting between them. The germline V gene has CDR1 SGHVS and CDR2 FQNEAQ. The CDR3 contains 15 residues. The CDR3 sequence: CASSPTILEGAEQYV. DNA for the CDR3: TGTGCCAGCAGCCCGACGATCCTTGAAGGGGCCGAGCAGTACGTC.

This chain's CDR3 is CASTLSGTGSTDTQYF. CDR3 coding DNA: TGTGCCAGCACTCTGTCCGGGACAGGGTCCACAGATACGCAGTATTTT. V gene TRBV5-8 combines with J gene TRBJ2-3, with 9 bases fitting TRBD1. The V gene's germline CDR1 is SGHTS and CDR2 YDEGEE. Trimming took 6 bases from V and 2 from J; bases not matched to a gene: 10. The CDR3 has 16 residues.

V gene TRBV5-6 combines with J gene TRBJ1-6, with no clear D. CDR1 is SGHDT, CDR2 YYEEEE, per germline. The CDR3 extends over 17 amino acids. Trimming left V 4 bases short and J 0 bases short, with 14 bases between. CDR3 nucleotides: TGTGCCAGCAGCCCGCCGGTGGTTAGCTCCTATAATTCACCCCTCCACTTT. Translation gives CASSPPVVSSYNSPLHF.

This clone qualifies as medium-sized. This chain uses TRBV6-5 with TRBJ2-7; D possibly corresponds to TRBD2 (6 bases). The V gene lost 0 bases and the J gene lost 2 bases, with 8 bases spanning the gap. The CDR3 is 14 amino acids. CDR1 is MNHEY and CDR2 is SVGAGI in the germline V gene. The CDR3 DNA sequence: TGTGCCAGCAGTTACTCCGGGGGACCCTACGAGCAGTACTTC. Translated: CASSYSGGPYEQYF.

The CDR3 DNA reads TGTGCCAGCAGCCGCCTAGCCCCCAGCGGGGAGACCCAGTACTTC. Protein: CASSRLAPSGETQYF. V gene TRBV14 combines with J gene TRBJ2-5; TRBD2 is a possible D gene (6 bases). Germline assignment: CDR1 SGHDN and CDR2 FVKESK. CDR3 length: 15 residues. The ends were cut back, 4 bases at V and 5 bases at J, with 17 bases in the middle.

V is TRBV11-2 and J is TRBJ1-4, with 9 nucleotides matching TRBD1. This CDR3 is 18 amino acids long. After removal of 0 bases from V and 4 bases from J, the junction contained 9 bases not matched to a gene. Looked up from germline, CDR1 is SGHAT and CDR2 is FQNNGV. CDR3 DNA: TGTGCCAGCAGCTTAGATAGTCGGCGGACAGGGGTTAATGAAAAACTGTTTTTT. As protein: CASSLDSRRTGVNEKLFF.

This chain links TRBV3-1 (or the pseudogene TRBV3-2) with TRBJ2-5; TRBD1 matches 7 bases. V lost 1 base and J lost 5; bases outside the gene matches: 4. This CDR3 region has 14 residues. Germline V gene sequence: CDR1 LGHDT, CDR2 YNNKEL (reference sequence). CDR3 region: CASSQGQGLETQYF. The CDR3 DNA sequence: TGTGCCAGCAGCCAAGGACAGGGCTTGGAGACCCAGTACTTC.

The V gene is TRBV9, the J gene TRBJ2-3; no reliable D call. This CDR3 comprises 13 residues. CDR1 and CDR2 (germline): SGDLS, YYNGEE. Trimming took off 4 bases at V and 0 bases at J, with 6 bases between the two ends. This CDR3 is CASSLLSTDTQYF. CDR3 nucleotide sequence: TGTGCCAGCAGCTTACTAAGCACAGATACGCAGTATTTT.

The rearrangement joins TRBV24-1 to TRBJ1-1; no definite D call. Germline CDR1 KGHDR, CDR2 SFDVKD. The germline V and J ends were trimmed by 4 bases and 1 base, with 9 bases remaining between them. The CDR3 runs to 14 residues. The CDR3 is CATSESSKNTEAFF. CDR3 DNA: TGTGCCACCAGTGAGAGTTCGAAGAACACTGAAGCTTTCTTT.

This clone was picked up one time. V is TRBV18 and J is TRBJ1-5; no reliable D call. The CDR3 spans 13 residues. Germline V gene lookup returns CDR1 KGHSH and CDR2 LQKENI. Trimming left V 2 bases short and J 5 bases short, with 7 bases between. The CDR3 here is CASSPGEDQPQHF. As DNA, the CDR3 is TGTGCCAGCTCACCAGGAGAAGATCAGCCCCAGCATTTT.

This clone was detected only once. The CDR3 DNA sequence: TGTGCCAGCACCGACGACACTCTCACAGATACGCAGTATTTT. As protein: CASTDDTLTDTQYF. The chain combines TRBV2 with TRBJ2-3, with D unresolved. CDR1 and CDR2 from the germline V gene are SNHLY and FYNNEI. This CDR3 spans 14 amino acids. V lost 7 bases to trimming and J lost 2 bases, with 13 bases between them.